Following are 5 T cell receptor beta chains from one sample sequenced in a study of T cell repertoires in cytomegalovirus infection. In TCRdb, the reads were re-called with MiXCR into one record per CDR3 protein. This sample yields about 97,000 distinct CDR3 sequences, of which about 15% are seen a single time; less than 10% belongs to the top ten. The specimen was PBMCs. All receptors derive from a human donor in good health (CMV status not recorded). Some clones in this sample may be carry-over from other donors' samples.

This clonotype was seen many times. The J gene is TRBJ1-5, the V gene TRBV7-2, with D possibly being TRBD1 (6 bases). Trimming left V 4 bases short and J 1 base short, with 11 bases between. The V gene's germline CDR1 is SGHTA and CDR2 FQGNSA. This CDR3 contains 15 residues. The CDR3 coding sequence is TGTGCCAGCAGCTCCACAGGGTACAGCAATCAGCCCCAGCATTTT. As protein: CASSSTGYSNQPQHF.

This clonotype showed up many times. The chain uses TRBV12-3 or TRBV12-4 and TRBJ2-1, with a possible D match to TRBD2 (6 bases). The CDR3 spans 14 residues. V was trimmed by 3 bases and J by 4 bases, leaving 10 bases between them. CDR3 in amino acids: CASSFGGEYNEQFF. The CDR3 DNA sequence: TGTGCCAGCAGTTTCGGAGGGGAGTACAATGAGCAGTTCTTC.

The rearrangement links TRBV6-6 to TRBJ2-6, with D possibly matching TRBD2 (7 bases). Germline CDR1 is MNHNY and CDR2 is SVGAGI (reference sequence). Between the trimmed V and J ends, which lost 7 bases and 3 bases, there was a span of 19 bases. This CDR3 has 17 amino acids. The CDR3 coding sequence is TGTGCCAGCAACCTAGGGGGGGGGGCGGATGGGGCCAACGTCCTGACTTTC. Its protein product is CASNLGGGADGANVLTF.

This clonotype was found many times. The genes are TRBV14 and TRBJ1-2; D is possibly TRBD1 (5 bases). Germline V CDR1 and CDR2: SGHDN, FVKESK. The CDR3 sequence is 13 residues long. V was shortened by 4 bases and J by 4 bases, with 10 bases between the two germline ends. The CDR3 reads CASSRGDGYGYTF. The CDR3 nucleotides read TGTGCCAGCAGCCGGGGGGACGGCTATGGCTACACCTTC.

The V gene is TRBV28, the J gene TRBJ1-3; 8 bases are a match to TRBD1. Unmatched junction bases numbered 11, after V lost 6 bases and J lost 4 bases. Germline V CDR1 and CDR2: MDHEN, SYDVKM. The CDR3 extends over 16 amino acids. The CDR3 loop reads CASSLSTGAAGNTIYF. For the CDR3, the DNA is TGTGCCAGCAGCCTTTCGACAGGGGCAGCGGGAAACACCATATATTTT.